The present entry profiles one T cell receptor beta chain with its context. Its antigen is as yet unknown. This record belongs to a study of cytomegalovirus exposure and HLA in healthy donors. Regarding the study as a whole: The study listed around 150 cytomegalovirus-associated TCR beta chains. A few CMV-associated chains were confirmed in vitro to be specific for CMV antigens.

V was pared by 3 bases and J by 0 bases, with 9 bases between. CDR3 length: 16 residues. Per germline, CDR1 LNHNV and CDR2 YYDKDF (reference sequence). From the approximately 120-subject validation cohort, which was separate from the approximately 670-subject first cohort, the donors were drawn. The protocol was immunoSEQ multiplex PCR, while the TCRdb copy is restricted to in-frame clones and leaves out a portion. This sample carries approximately 150,000 clones, about nine tenths of them seen once, and the ten largest clones take 4.5%. The clonotype originates from a man younger than 35 in good health and CMV-seropositive. The gene calls are TRBV15 and TRBJ2-6, with no clear D. Sequencing was performed on PBMCs. CDR3 in DNA: TGTGCCACCAGCAGGGCCCGTTCCTCTGGGGCCAACGTCCTGACTTTC. This translates into CATSRARSSGANVLTF.